This T cell receptor (beta chain) was identified during a study of blood T cells in healthy people across ages. Study results and caveats: Naive T cell percentage strongly correlated with TCR beta diversity.

For this clonotype: Its antigen is undetermined.

The CDR3 runs 14 residues. Germline V gives CDR1 SEHNR, CDR2 FQNEAQ (reference sequence). Between the trimmed V and J ends, which lost 1 base and 4 bases, there was a span of 10 bases. The second PCR ran 7 to 11 cycles with a sample-barcoded 5' primer and J-beta primers. In TCRdb, the 5' RACE reads were re-called with MiXCR into one record per CDR3 protein. Among hundreds of thousands of distinct CDR3 sequences listed, under 30% were seen once. The V gene is TRBV7-9, the J gene TRBJ1-2; no clear D. Material for sequencing was blood. The receptor was isolated from a woman older than 75 in good health. The CDR3 here is CASSLGSNPYGYTF. The CDR3 region has the DNA TGTGCCAGCAGCTTAGGCAGCAACCCCTATGGCTACACCTTC.